The 2 T cell receptor beta chains below were found in one sample sequenced in a study of T cell responses to AZD1222 COVID-19 vaccine. Data came from immunoSEQ multiplex PCR; TCRdb stores just in-frame clones and leaves some out. The sample contains approximately 160,000 clones, over 75% of which appear only once. The sequencing used peripheral blood, collected on day 0 of AZD1222 vaccination. The receptors stem from an adult in good health.

The chain has TRBV28 and TRBJ1-2; D uncertain. The V end was cut by 7 bases, the J end by 3 bases, with 9 bases between. In germline, CDR1 is MDHEN, CDR2 SYDVKM. The CDR3 is 12 residues long. CDR3 in amino acids: CASNGRYYGYTF. CDR3 DNA sequence: TGTGCCAGCAACGGACGGTACTATGGCTACACCTTC.

V usage is TRBV27 and J usage is TRBJ2-1; 8 nucleotides align to TRBD2. The CDR3 is 18 amino acids. V lost 5 bases to trimming and J lost 5 bases; unmatched junction nucleotides: 17. Germline V lookup: CDR1 MNHEY, CDR2 SMNVEV (reference sequence). For the CDR3, the DNA is TGTGCCAGCAGTAGAAATCGCGGGGGGCGTTCCCTAAACAATGAGCAGTTCTTC. It is translated as CASSRNRGGRSLNNEQFF.